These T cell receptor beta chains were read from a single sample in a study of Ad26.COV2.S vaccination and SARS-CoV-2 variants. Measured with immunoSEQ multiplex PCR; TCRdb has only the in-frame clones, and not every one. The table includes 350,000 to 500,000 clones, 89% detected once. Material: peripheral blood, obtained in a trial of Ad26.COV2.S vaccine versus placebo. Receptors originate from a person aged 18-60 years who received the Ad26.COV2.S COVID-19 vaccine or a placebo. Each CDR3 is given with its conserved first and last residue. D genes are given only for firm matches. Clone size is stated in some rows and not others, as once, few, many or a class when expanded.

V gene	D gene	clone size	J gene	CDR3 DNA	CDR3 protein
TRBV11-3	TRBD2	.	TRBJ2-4	TGTGCCAGCAGCTCGAGGCTAGCGGGAGGGCCGTACGCCAAAAACATTCAGTACTTC	CASSSRLAGGPYAKNIQYF
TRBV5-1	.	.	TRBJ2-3	TGCGCCAGCAGCTACTACCTACAACTTAACACAGATACGCAGTATTTT	CASSYYLQLNTDTQYF
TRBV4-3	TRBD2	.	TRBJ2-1	TGCGCCAGCAGCCGCGGGACTAGCTGGCCCAGTGAGCAGTTCTTC	CASSRGTSWPSEQFF
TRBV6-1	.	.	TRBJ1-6	TGTGCCAGCAGTGACCGAAGTGAGTCACCCCTCCACTTT	CASSDRSESPLHF
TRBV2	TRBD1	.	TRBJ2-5	TGTGCCAGCAGTCACACGTTCGGGACAGGGGATCGAGAGACCCAGTACTTC	CASSHTFGTGDRETQYF
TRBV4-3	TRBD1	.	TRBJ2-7	TGCGCCAGCAGCCGCCGGGGACAGGGGGTCAGCGAGCAGTACTTC	CASSRRGQGVSEQYF
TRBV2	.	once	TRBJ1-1	TGTGCCAGCAGTGAGGGTCCTGTGAACACTGAAGCTTTCTTT	CASSEGPVNTEAFF
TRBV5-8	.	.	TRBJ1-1	TGTGCCAGCAGCCCGGGGGACGGGCGCACTGAAGCTTTCTTT	CASSPGDGRTEAFF
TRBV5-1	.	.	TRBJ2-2	TGCGCCAGCAGCTTGTTCCGGGATACTAACACCGGGGAGCTGTTTTTT	CASSLFRDTNTGELFF
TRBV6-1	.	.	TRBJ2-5	TGTGCCAGCAGTGACTACCGTAACAGGGTTACGAAGACCCAGTACTTC	CASSDYRNRVTKTQYF
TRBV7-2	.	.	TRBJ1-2	TGTGCCAGCAGCTTAGCGTGGGCAAGGGCTGGCTACACCTTC	CASSLAWARAGYTF
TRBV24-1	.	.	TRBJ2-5	TGTGCCACCAGTGACCCCATAGGGGGGGGAGGAGAGACCCAGTACTTC	CATSDPIGGGGETQYF
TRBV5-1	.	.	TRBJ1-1	TGCGCCAGCAGCTTGGAACCAGGCTTTTCCACTGAAGCTTTCTTT	CASSLEPGFSTEAFF
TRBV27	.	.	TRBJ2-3	TGTGCCAGCAGTTTATACCCCACCACAGATACGCAGTATTTT	CASSLYPTTDTQYF
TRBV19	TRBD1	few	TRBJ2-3	TGTGCCAGTACCCGCGGGGGACAGGGTGGGGCAGATACGCAGTATTTT	CASTRGGQGGADTQYF
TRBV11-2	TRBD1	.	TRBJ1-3	TGTGCCAGCAGCCGGGGGACAGGCCGATCTGGAAACACCATATATTTT	CASSRGTGRSGNTIYF
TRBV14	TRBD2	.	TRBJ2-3	TGTGCCAGCAGCCAACCTAGCGGGTACACAGATACGCAGTATTTT	CASSQPSGYTDTQYF
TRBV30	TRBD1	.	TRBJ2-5	TGTGCCTGGACCCCAGGGGGCCCAGAGACCCAGTACTTC	CAWTPGGPETQYF
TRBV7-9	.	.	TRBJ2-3	TGTGCCAGCAGCTTTCTCGTCCTGGACAGCACAGATACGCAGTATTTT	CASSFLVLDSTDTQYF
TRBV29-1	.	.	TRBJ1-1	TGCAGCGTTGTAAAGGGGCTCGGAGGGTACCTTGAAGCTTTCTTT	CSVVKGLGGYLEAFF
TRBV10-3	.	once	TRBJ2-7	TGTGCCATCAAAGAGGGGACTGATGGGCTGTCCGAGCAGTACTTC	CAIKEGTDGLSEQYF
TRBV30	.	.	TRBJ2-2	TGTGCCTGGAGTGGGTCGAACACCGGGGAGCTGTTTTTT	CAWSGSNTGELFF
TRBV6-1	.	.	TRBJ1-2	TGTGCCAGCAGTGAAACACTCCCGGGACTCCCGTGGATTAGCTACACCTTC	CASSETLPGLPWISYTF
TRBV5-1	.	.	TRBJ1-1	TGCGCCAGCAGCTTGGCCAGAGGGGTCACTGAAGCTTTCTTT	CASSLARGVTEAFF
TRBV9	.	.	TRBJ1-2	TGTGCCAGCAGCGTAGCTACTGGTGACACCTTC	CASSVATGDTF
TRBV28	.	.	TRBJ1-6	TGTGCCAGCAGTTTACTTAATCGACCCCTCCACTTT	CASSLLNRPLHF
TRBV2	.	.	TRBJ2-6	TGTGCCAGCAGTGACAGGGCTGGGGCCAACGTCCTGACTTTC	CASSDRAGANVLTF
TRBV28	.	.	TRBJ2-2	TGTGCCAGCAGTTTGCATAAGGTCCCGAACACCGGGGAGCTGTTTTTT	CASSLHKVPNTGELFF
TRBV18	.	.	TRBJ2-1	TGTGCCAGCTCACCCGCCCTGGACTCATCTGGCGACAATGAGCAGTTCTTC	CASSPALDSSGDNEQFF
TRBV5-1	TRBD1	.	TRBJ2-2	TGCGCCAGCAGTTTGATTCCGGGACAGCCGAACACCGGGGAGCTGTTTTTT	CASSLIPGQPNTGELFF
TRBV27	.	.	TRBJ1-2	TGTGCCAGCAGTATCCAGGGTAGCTATGGCTACACCTTC	CASSIQGSYGYTF
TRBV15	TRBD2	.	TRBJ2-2	TGTGCCACCAGCGGCGGGAGGCCGAACACCGGGGAGCTGTTTTTT	CATSGGRPNTGELFF
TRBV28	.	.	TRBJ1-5	TGTGCCAGCAAACGGGCAAATCGGAATCAGCCCCAGCATTTT	CASKRANRNQPQHF
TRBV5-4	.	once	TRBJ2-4	TGTGCCAGCAGCCCGGGGAGCAGTAAAAACATTCAGTACTTC	CASSPGSSKNIQYF
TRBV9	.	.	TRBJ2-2	TGTGCCAGCAGCGTGGGGGGGCAAGCGAACACCGGGGAGCTGTTTTTT	CASSVGGQANTGELFF
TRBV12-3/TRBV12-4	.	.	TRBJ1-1	TGTGCCAGCAGACAGCAGGCGAACACTGAAGCTTTCTTT	CASRQQANTEAFF
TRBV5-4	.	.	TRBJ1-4	TGTGCCAGCAGCCGGGAGGGGGTAGATGAAAAACTGTTTTTT	CASSREGVDEKLFF
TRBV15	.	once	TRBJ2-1	TGTGCCACCAGCAGCGAAGACTTCTACAATGAGCAGTTCTTC	CATSSEDFYNEQFF
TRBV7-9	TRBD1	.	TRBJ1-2	TGTGCCAGCAGCCTCTCACAGGGGGCTTTTGGCTACACCTTC	CASSLSQGAFGYTF
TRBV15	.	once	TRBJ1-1	TGTGCCACCAGCAGAGTGACCGGGACTGAAGCTTTCTTT	CATSRVTGTEAFF
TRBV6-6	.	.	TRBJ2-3	TGTGCCAGCACCCTAGACCACACAGATACGCAGTATTTT	CASTLDHTDTQYF
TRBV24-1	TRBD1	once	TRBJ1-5	TGTGCCACCAGTAAGGCAGGGGGCGATCAGCCCCAGCATTTT	CATSKAGGDQPQHF